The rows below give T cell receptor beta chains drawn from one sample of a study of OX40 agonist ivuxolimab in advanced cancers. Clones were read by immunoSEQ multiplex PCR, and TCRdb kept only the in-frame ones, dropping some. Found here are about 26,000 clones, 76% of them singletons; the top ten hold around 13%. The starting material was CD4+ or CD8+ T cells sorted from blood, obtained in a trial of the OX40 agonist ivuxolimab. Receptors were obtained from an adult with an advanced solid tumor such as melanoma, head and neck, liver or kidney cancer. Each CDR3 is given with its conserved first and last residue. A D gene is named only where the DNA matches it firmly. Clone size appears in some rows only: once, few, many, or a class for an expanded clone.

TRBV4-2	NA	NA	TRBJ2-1	CASSQDWSDNEQFF	TGTGCCAGCAGCCAAGATTGGTCGGACAATGAGCAGTTCTTC
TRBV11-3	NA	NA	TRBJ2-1	CASSLVSGKNEQFF	TGTGCCAGCAGCTTAGTGTCAGGGAAAAATGAGCAGTTCTTC
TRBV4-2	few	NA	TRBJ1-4	CASSQEGGSRNNEKLFF	TGTGCCAGCAGCCAAGAGGGAGGGAGTAGGAATAATGAAAAACTGTTTTTT
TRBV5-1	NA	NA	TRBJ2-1	CASSLVESSYNEQFF	TGCGCCAGCAGCTTGGTAGAGAGCTCCTACAATGAGCAGTTCTTC
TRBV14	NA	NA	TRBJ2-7	CASSPTTESTTEQYF	TGTGCCAGCAGCCCTACCACAGAGTCTACGACTGAGCAGTACTTC
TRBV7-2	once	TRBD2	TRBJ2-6	CASSPSGGAPGANVLTF	TGTGCCAGCAGTCCTAGCGGGGGGGCACCTGGGGCCAACGTCCTGACTTTC
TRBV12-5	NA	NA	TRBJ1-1	CASGLGTAKNTEAFF	TGTGCTAGTGGTTTGGGGACAGCAAAGAACACTGAAGCTTTCTTT
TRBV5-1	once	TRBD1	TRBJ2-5	CASSLSGTGVQETQYF	TGCGCCAGCAGCTTGAGCGGGACAGGGGTCCAAGAGACCCAGTACTTC
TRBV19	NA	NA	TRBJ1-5	CASSIGASYQPQHF	TGTGCCAGTAGTATAGGGGCAAGTTATCAGCCCCAGCATTTT
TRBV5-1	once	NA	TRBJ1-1	CASSLGTGPASLAFF	TGCGCCAGCAGCTTGGGTACAGGTCCCGCGAGTTTAGCTTTCTTT
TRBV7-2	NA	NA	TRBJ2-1	CASSLARDGGLSYNEQFF	TGTGCCAGCAGCTTAGCGAGAGACGGGGGGCTGTCCTACAATGAGCAGTTCTTC
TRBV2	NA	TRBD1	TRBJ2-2	CASRTGVNTGELFF	TGTGCCAGCCGGACAGGGGTTAACACCGGGGAGCTGTTTTTT
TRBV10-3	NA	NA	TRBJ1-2	CAIRGEGDYGYTF	TGTGCCATCAGAGGGGAGGGGGACTATGGCTACACCTTC
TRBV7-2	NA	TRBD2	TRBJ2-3	CASSLAAGEADTQYF	TGTGCCAGCAGCTTAGCGGCGGGGGAAGCGGATACGCAGTATTTT
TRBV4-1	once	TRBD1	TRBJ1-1	CASSRISTGEGGAEAFF	TGCGCCAGCAGCCGAATATCGACAGGGGAGGGTGGAGCTGAAGCTTTCTTT
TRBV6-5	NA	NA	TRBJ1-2	CASSYGELGSGYTF	TGTGCCAGCAGTTACGGGGAATTGGGTAGTGGCTACACCTTC
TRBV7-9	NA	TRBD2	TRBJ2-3	CASSLRLADSTDTQYF	TGTGCCAGCAGCTTAAGGCTAGCGGACAGCACAGATACGCAGTATTTT
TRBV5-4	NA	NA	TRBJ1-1	CASSLEANTEAFF	TGTGCCAGCAGCTTGGAAGCTAACACTGAAGCTTTCTTT
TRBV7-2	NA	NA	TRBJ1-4	CASSNLGRDREKLFF	TGTGCCAGCAGCAACTTGGGCCGGGACCGTGAAAAACTGTTTTTT
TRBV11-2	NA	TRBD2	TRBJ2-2	CASSHGLAGSLAYTGELFF	TGTGCCAGCAGCCACGGACTAGCAGGATCGCTCGCATACACCGGGGAGCTGTTTTTT
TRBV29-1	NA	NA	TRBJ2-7	CSVGRGEEQYF	TGCAGCGTTGGCCGAGGAGAAGAGCAGTACTTC
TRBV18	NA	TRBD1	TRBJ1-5	CASSNRDRSGNQPQHF	TGTGCCAGCTCAAACCGGGACAGGTCTGGAAATCAGCCCCAGCATTTT
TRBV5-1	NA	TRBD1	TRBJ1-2	CASSSIGQGAGYTF	TGCGCCAGCAGCTCGATCGGACAGGGGGCTGGCTACACCTTC
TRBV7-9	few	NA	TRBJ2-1	CASSPWPLAYNEQFF	TGTGCCAGCAGCCCCTGGCCTCTAGCCTACAATGAGCAGTTCTTC
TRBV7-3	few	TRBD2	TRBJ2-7	CASSLSPSGGTQYF	TGTGCCAGCAGCTTAAGTCCTAGCGGGGGAACGCAGTACTTC
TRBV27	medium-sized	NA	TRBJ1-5	CASSLVGSNQPQHF	TGTGCCAGCAGTTTGGTTGGAAGCAATCAGCCCCAGCATTTT
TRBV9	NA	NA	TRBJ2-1	CASSVDRTLHNEQFF	TGTGCCAGCAGCGTAGATCGGACCCTCCACAATGAGCAGTTCTTC
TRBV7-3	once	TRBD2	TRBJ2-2	CASSLKPPGGADTGELFF	TGTGCCAGCAGCTTAAAGCCTCCCGGGGGGGCCGACACCGGGGAGCTGTTTTTT
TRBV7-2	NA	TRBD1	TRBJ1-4	CASSLAGQNYEKLFF	TGTGCCAGCAGCTTAGCGGGACAGAACTATGAAAAACTGTTTTTT
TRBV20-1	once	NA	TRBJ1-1	CSPRMNTEAFF	TGCAGTCCGCGGATGAACACTGAAGCTTTCTTT
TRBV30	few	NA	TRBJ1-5	CAWSVKSRNQPQHF	TGTGCCTGGAGTGTAAAGTCGCGCAATCAGCCCCAGCATTTT
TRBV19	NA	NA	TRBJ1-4	CASSPGDLGLEKLFF	TGTGCCAGTAGTCCGGGGGATCTAGGTCTCGAAAAACTGTTTTTT
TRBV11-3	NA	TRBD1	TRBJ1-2	CASSLQGVYGYTF	TGTGCCAGCAGCCTTCAGGGGGTCTATGGCTACACCTTC
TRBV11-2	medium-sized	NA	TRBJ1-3	CASSLLRSAGDSGNTIYF	TGTGCCAGCAGCTTATTACGAAGCGCGGGAGACTCTGGAAACACCATATATTTT
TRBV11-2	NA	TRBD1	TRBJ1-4	CASSVTGTGLEKLFF	TGTGCCAGCAGCGTAACCGGGACAGGTCTAGAAAAACTGTTTTTT
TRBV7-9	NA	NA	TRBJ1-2	CASRPWTANYGYTF	TGTGCCAGCAGACCTTGGACAGCTAACTATGGCTACACCTTC
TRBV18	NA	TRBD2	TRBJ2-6	CASSRTSGASGANVLTF	TGTGCCAGCTCACGGACTAGCGGGGCCTCTGGGGCCAACGTCCTGACTTTC
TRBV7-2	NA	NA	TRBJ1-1	CASSPQANTEAFF	TGTGCCAGCAGCCCTCAGGCGAACACTGAAGCTTTCTTT
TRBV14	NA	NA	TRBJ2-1	CASSRAPSLSSYNEQFF	TGTGCCAGCAGCCGTGCCCCAAGTCTTAGCTCCTACAATGAGCAGTTCTTC
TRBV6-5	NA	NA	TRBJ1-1	CASSSRQRNTEAFF	TGTGCCAGCAGTTCACGACAGCGGAACACTGAAGCTTTCTTT
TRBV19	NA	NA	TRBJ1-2	CASSDPSTGYGYTF	TGTGCCAGTAGTGACCCGTCGACAGGTTATGGCTACACCTTC
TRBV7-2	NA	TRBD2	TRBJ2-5	CASSVRTSWQETQYF	TGTGCCAGCAGCGTCCGGACTAGTTGGCAAGAGACCCAGTACTTC
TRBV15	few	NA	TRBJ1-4	CATSRDHYATNEKLFF	TGTGCCACCAGCAGAGATCACTATGCAACTAATGAAAAACTGTTTTTT
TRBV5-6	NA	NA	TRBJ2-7	CASSLVQYSYEQYF	TGTGCCAGCAGCTTGGTGCAGTACTCCTACGAGCAGTACTTC
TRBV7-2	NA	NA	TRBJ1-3	CASSRGGPGNTIYF	TGTGCCAGCAGCCGGGGTGGGCCTGGAAACACCATATATTTT